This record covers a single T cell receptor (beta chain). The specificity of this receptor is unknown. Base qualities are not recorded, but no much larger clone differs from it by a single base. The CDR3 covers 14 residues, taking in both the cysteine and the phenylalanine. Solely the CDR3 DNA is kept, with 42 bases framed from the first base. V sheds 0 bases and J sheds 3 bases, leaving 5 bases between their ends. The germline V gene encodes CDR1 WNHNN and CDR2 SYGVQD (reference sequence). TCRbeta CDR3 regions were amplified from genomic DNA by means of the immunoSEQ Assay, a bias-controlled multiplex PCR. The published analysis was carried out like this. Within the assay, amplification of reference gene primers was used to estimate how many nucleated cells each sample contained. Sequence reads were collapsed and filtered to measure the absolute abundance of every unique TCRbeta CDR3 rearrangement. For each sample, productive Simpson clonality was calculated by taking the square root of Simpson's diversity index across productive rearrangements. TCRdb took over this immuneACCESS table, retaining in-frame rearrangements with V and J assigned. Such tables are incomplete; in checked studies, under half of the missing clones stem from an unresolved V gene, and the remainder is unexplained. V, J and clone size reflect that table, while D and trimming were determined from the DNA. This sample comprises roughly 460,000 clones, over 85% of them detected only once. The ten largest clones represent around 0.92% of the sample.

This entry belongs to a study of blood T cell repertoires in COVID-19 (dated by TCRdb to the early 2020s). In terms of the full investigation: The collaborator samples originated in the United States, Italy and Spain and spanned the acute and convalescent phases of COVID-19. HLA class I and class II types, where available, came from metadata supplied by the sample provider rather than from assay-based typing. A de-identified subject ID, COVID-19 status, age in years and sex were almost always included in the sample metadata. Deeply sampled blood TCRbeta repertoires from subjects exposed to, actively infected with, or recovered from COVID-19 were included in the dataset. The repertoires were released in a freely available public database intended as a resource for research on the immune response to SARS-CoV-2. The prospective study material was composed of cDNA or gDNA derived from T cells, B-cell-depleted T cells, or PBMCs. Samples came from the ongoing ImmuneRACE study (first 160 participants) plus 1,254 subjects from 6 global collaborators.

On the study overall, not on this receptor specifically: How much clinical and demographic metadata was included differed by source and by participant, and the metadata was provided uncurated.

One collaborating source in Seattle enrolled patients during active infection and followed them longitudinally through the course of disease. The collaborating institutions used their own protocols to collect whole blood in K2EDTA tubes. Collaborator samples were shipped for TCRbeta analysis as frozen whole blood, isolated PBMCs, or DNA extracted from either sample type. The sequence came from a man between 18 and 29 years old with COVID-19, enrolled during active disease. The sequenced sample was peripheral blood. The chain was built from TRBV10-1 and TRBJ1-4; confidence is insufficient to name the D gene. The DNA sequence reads TGCGCCAGCAGTGAGTCGTCATCTAATGAAAAACTGTTTTTT. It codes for CASSESSSNEKLFF.